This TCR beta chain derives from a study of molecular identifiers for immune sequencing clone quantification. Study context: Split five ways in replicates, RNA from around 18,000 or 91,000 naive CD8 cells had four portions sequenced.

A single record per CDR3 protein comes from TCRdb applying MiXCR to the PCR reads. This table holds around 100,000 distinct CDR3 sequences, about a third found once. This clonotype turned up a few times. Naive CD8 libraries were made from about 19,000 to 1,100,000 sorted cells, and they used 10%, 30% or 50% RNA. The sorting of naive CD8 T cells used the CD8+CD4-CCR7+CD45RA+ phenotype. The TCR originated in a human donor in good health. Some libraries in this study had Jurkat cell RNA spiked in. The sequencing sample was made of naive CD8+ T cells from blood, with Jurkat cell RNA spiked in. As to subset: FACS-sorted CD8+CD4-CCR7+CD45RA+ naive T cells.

DNA for the CDR3: TGTGCCAGCAGCGTAGACGGCACCGGGGAGCTGTTTTTT. Amino acid sequence: CASSVDGTGELFF. The chain has TRBV9 and TRBJ2-2; D gene unclear. This CDR3 region has 13 residues. From germline, CDR1 is SGDLS and CDR2 YYNGEE. V gave up 0 bases and J gave up 4 bases, with 4 bases separating them.